The text below deals with one T cell receptor beta chain. Its antigen is still unknown. No base quality information exists; no much larger clone differs at one position. CDR1 ENHRY and CDR2 SYGVKD are derived from the germline V gene. The V end gives up 3 bases and the J end 5 bases, leaving 7 bases in the junction not matched to a gene. The CDR3, from cysteine to phenylalanine, totals 16 residues. Solely the CDR3 DNA is kept, with 48 bases framed from the first base. Ficoll-Paque density gradient centrifugation was the method used to isolate PBMCs. The reads were generated on an Illumina NovaSeq 6000. TCRalpha and TCRbeta cDNA libraries were built by 5'RACE with constant-segment primers, adding sample barcodes and unique molecular identifiers. Trizol reagent was used to extract RNA from every sample. Libraries were amplified in two PCR steps, with a second sample barcode and Illumina TruSeq adapters added in the second step. Sequencing of libraries was performed on an Illumina NovaSeq with 2 x 150 bp paired-end reads. Under the source paper's analysis protocol: Reads were demultiplexed and collapsed into UMI-guided consensus sequences with migec v1.2.7. With mixcr v2.1.11, UMI consensuses were aligned to TRA and TRB V and J templates and assembled into clonotypes. A clonotype was counted as expanded or contracted only if both edgeR and NoisET called the change significant, with noise models trained on biological replicates. For edgeR calls, the thresholds were a false discovery rate-adjusted p below 0.01 and a log2 fold-change of 1. As an exploratory analysis of dynamics, PCA with hierarchical clustering was applied to max-normalized trajectories of the 1000 most abundant clonotypes. Separately sequenced CD4+ and CD8+ repertoires were used to assign the CD4 or CD8 phenotype of responding clones. In TCRdb, the public reads were trimmed at Q25 with fastp and aligned with MiXCR, with productive beta chains retained. Rows with a matching CDR3 protein are joined into one entry that keeps the most common DNA and genes. The V and J calls were not made by the authors but by TCRdb's processing. The sample yields about 200,000 distinct CDR3 sequences; around 8.8% were counted once. The ten largest clones capture around 3.3% of the sample.

This sample is drawn from a study of T-cell memory formation after mild COVID-19 (dated by TCRdb to the early 2020s). As for the study more broadly: TCR sequence clusters from the two donors were largely donor specific. In a couple of donors, T-cell clones that expanded and contracted after mild COVID-19 were followed by sequencing TCRalpha and TCRbeta repertoires longitudinally. Two young, previously healthy adult volunteers made up the cohort, one male and one female.

Results the study describes overall, beyond this receptor: Some responding clones were detected in pre-infection memory, suggesting pre-existing cross-reactive memory T cells joined the SARS-CoV-2 response. Contracting CD4+ clones were found mainly in CM and EM memory subsets, while CD8+ clones were enriched in EMRA. Only a couple of mild cases were covered by the study, and larger cohorts that include severe cases with pre-infection samples were considered necessary. Whether the second-wave clones peaking on day 37 were SARS-CoV-2 specific was not confirmed. Balanced CD4/CD8 phenotypes were observed for clones contracting from day 15 to 85, whereas a bias towards CD4+ was observed for a second wave of clones expanding from day 15 to 37.

This clonotype originated in a man in his late teens or twenties who had mild COVID-19 (a few samples of this study predate the infection). The sample titles of this study are shuffled in the database, so cell type and time point are left out; the donor was told from shared clones. The chain links TRBV10-3 with TRBJ1-5; the junction holds 10 bases that match TRBD1. The specimen sequenced was PBMCs or a T cell subset sorted from them (not recorded which). The nucleotide sequence is given as TGTGCCATCAGTGATGTGGGACAGGGGAAACATCAGCCCCAGCATTTT. Translated, this gives CAISDVGQGKHQPQHF.